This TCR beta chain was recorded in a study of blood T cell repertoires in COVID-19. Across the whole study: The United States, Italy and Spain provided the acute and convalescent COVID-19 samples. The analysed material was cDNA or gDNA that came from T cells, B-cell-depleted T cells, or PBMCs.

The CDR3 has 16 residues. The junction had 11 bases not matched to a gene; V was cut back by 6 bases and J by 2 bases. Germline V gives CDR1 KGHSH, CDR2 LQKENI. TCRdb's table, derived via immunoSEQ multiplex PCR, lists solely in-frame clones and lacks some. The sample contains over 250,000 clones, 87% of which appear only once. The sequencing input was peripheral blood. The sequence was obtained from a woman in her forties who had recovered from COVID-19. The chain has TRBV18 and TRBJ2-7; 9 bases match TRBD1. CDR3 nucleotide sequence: TGTGCCAGCTCCCGAGAACGGACAGGGGCCCCCTACGAGCAGTACTTC. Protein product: CASSRERTGAPYEQYF.